This TCR beta chain was sequenced during a study of early T cells in non-severe SARS-CoV-2 infection. In this sample, this clonotype turned up a few times. One entry per CDR3 protein, called by TCRdb with MiXCR from the 5' RACE reads. The sample lists approximately 38,000 distinct CDR3 sequences, more than 4% occurring once. Germline CDR1 SEHNR, CDR2 FQNEAQ (reference sequence). V lost 4 bases and J lost 6, with 12 bases in between. The CDR3 has 14 residues. V usage is TRBV7-9 and J usage is TRBJ1-4; possible D gene TRBD1, 5 bases. Sequencing input: whole blood. This clonotype was obtained from an adult who was a healthcare worker with PCR-confirmed SARS-CoV-2 infection or an uninfected control (not recorded which). The CDR3 here is CASSSTGSYEKLFF. DNA for the CDR3: TGTGCCAGCAGCTCCACAGGATCATATGAAAAACTGTTTTTT.